These T cell receptor beta chains were read from a single sample in a study of T-cell reconstitution after alpha-beta-depleted transplantation in children. MiXCR, applied by TCRdb to the PCR reads, yields one record per CDR3 protein. Of 500,000 to 650,000 distinct CDR3 sequences in the sample, under 15% were seen once. The sequencing here drew on PBMCs, mostly from graft donor cells, taken 360 days after TCRalphabeta/CD19-depleted stem cell transplant. The receptors here all came from a male patient under 18 who had a stem cell transplant for acute myeloid leukemia, so the T cells may come from the graft donor. CDR3s include the opening cysteine and the closing phenylalanine or tryptophan. D genes are given only for firm matches. Rows may omit the clone size; those that give it use once, few, many or a size class.

j_call | clone_size | d_call | v_call | cdr3_nt | cdr3_aa
TRBJ2-7 | NA | TRBD1 | TRBV25-1 | TGTGCCAGCAGTGGACGACAGGGTAGACCCTACGAGCAGTACTTC | CASSGRQGRPYEQYF
TRBJ2-2 | many | TRBD2 | TRBV6-2/TRBV6-3 | TGTGCCAGCAGGAGACTAGCGGGAGGGGGCACCGGGGAGCTGTTTTTT | CASRRLAGGGTGELFF
TRBJ1-1 | few | NA | TRBV29-1 | TGCAGCGTTCTGGGGGGCATGAACACTGAAGCTTTCTTT | CSVLGGMNTEAFF
TRBJ2-7 | NA | NA | TRBV11-2 | TGTGCCAGCAGCTTGGACGGACCTCCATTGAGCGAGCAGTACTTC | CASSLDGPPLSEQYF
TRBJ2-4 | NA | TRBD2 | TRBV2 | TGTGCCAGCAGTGAACCTTGGACAGGACTAGCGGGGGTAGCCAAAAACATTCAGTACTTC | CASSEPWTGLAGVAKNIQYF
TRBJ2-7 | NA | TRBD2 | TRBV28 | TGTGCCAGCAGTTCAATAAAGTGGACGAAGCGGGAGAGGAGCGAGCAGTACTTC | CASSSIKWTKRERSEQYF
TRBJ1-5 | many | TRBD1 | TRBV10-3 | TGTGCCATCAGTTCCGGGACAGGGGTAACTCAGCCCCAGCATTTT | CAISSGTGVTQPQHF
TRBJ2-7 | few | TRBD1 | TRBV14 | TGTGCCAGCAGCCAGAGTCAGGGGGCCCCTTTTGTGCAGTACTTC | CASSQSQGAPFVQYF
TRBJ2-1 | few | NA | TRBV12-3/TRBV12-4 | TGTGCCAGCACCTTAGGGACCGCGTGGTTCTTC | CASTLGTAWFF
TRBJ1-4 | few | NA | TRBV20-1 | TGCAGTGCCGCAGGGACGGGGCTTGAAAAACTGTTTTTT | CSAAGTGLEKLFF
TRBJ2-3 | many | NA | TRBV29-1 | TGCAGCGTCGCGGTCCAGGGAACGCAGTATTTT | CSVAVQGTQYF
TRBJ2-5 | many | TRBD1 | TRBV18 | TGTGCCAGCTCACCCCTGGACAGGGGAGAGACCCAGTACTTC | CASSPLDRGETQYF
TRBJ2-5 | NA | TRBD1 | TRBV24-1 | TGTGCCACCAGTGATTTGGGGCAAGGGGGCTCAGAGACCCAGTACTTC | CATSDLGQGGSETQYF
TRBJ2-6 | few | NA | TRBV7-3 | TGTGCCAGCACCGAGGGATCTGGGGCCAACGTCCTGACTTTC | CASTEGSGANVLTF
TRBJ2-1 | few | TRBD2 | TRBV11-3 | TGTGCCAGCAGCCGGCGGCTAGCGGTGGGGTTAAGTGGTGAGCAGTTCTTC | CASSRRLAVGLSGEQFF
TRBJ2-1 | few | NA | TRBV5-1 | TGCGCCAGCAGCTCAATCAATGAGCAGTTCTTC | CASSSINEQFF
TRBJ2-1 | few | NA | TRBV15 | TGTGCCACCAGCAGAGATCAAGAGTTGGGTGAGCAGTTCTTC | CATSRDQELGEQFF
TRBJ2-5 | few | NA | TRBV14 | TGTGCCAGCAGCCAAGGAACAGGGACCGGGCGGACCCAGTACTTC | CASSQGTGTGRTQYF
TRBJ2-5 | NA | TRBD1 | TRBV27 | TGTGCCAGCAGTTTCAGGACAGGGGAAGAGACCCAGTACTTC | CASSFRTGEETQYF
TRBJ2-7 | few | NA | TRBV7-9 | TGTGCCAGCAGCTTAACCCCAGGCGGGAAAGGCCCCTACGAGCAGTACTTC | CASSLTPGGKGPYEQYF
TRBJ2-1 | many | TRBD1 | TRBV29-1 | TGCAGCGTTGAAGGGGGGACAGGCTCCTACAATGAGCAGTTCTTC | CSVEGGTGSYNEQFF
TRBJ2-1 | NA | NA | TRBV5-1 | TGCGCCAGCAGCTTGTATGCGGTCAATGAGCAGTTCTTC | CASSLYAVNEQFF
TRBJ2-1 | NA | TRBD2 | TRBV4-2 | TGTGCCAGCAGCCCGACAGAACTAGCGGCCTACAATGAGCAGTTCTTC | CASSPTELAAYNEQFF
TRBJ2-7 | many | TRBD2 | TRBV20-1 | TGCAGTGCTAGAGACCCCCTAGCGGGAGGCTTAAATTACCGGGAGCAGTACTTC | CSARDPLAGGLNYREQYF
TRBJ2-5 | few | NA | TRBV3-1 | TGTGCCAGCACCCTGCTGTCGGGGCCGGAGACCCAGTACTTC | CASTLLSGPETQYF
TRBJ2-5 | NA | NA | TRBV28 | TGTGCCAGCACCCCGGCAGGCAGGGAGACCCAGTACTTC | CASTPAGRETQYF
TRBJ2-3 | few | NA | TRBV5-1 | TGCGCCAGCAGCTTGATAGCTTCCTGGGGGACAGATACGCAGTATTTT | CASSLIASWGTDTQYF
TRBJ1-2 | NA | NA | TRBV29-1 | TGCAGCGTTGAAAAGGCCGTTGGAGGCTACACCTTC | CSVEKAVGGYTF
TRBJ1-2 | few | NA | TRBV9 | TGTGCCAGCAGCGTAGAGGCCAGCAACTATGGCTACACCTTC | CASSVEASNYGYTF
TRBJ2-3 | few | TRBD1 | TRBV12-3/TRBV12-4 | TGTGCCAGCACCCCAAGGGGGCTAGCAGGAGATACGCAGTATTTT | CASTPRGLAGDTQYF
TRBJ2-7 | many | TRBD2 | TRBV9 | TGTGCCAGCAGCCGGAGCGGGGGTTCCTACGAGCAGTACTTC | CASSRSGGSYEQYF
TRBJ2-1 | NA | TRBD2 | TRBV20-1 | TGCAGTGCCCCGAACGGGAGGGCCTACAATGAGCAGTTCTTC | CSAPNGRAYNEQFF
TRBJ1-1 | many | TRBD1 | TRBV5-1 | TGCGCCAGCAGCCCCCAGACAGGGATATACACTGAAGCTTTCTTT | CASSPQTGIYTEAFF
TRBJ2-5 | many | NA | TRBV15 | TGTGCCACCAGCGCGTCACTACAGACTCAAGAGACCCAGTACTTC | CATSASLQTQETQYF
TRBJ2-5 | NA | NA | TRBV6-2/TRBV6-3 | TGTGCCAGCAGTTACTCCCTCGGATGGACCCAGTACTTC | CASSYSLGWTQYF
TRBJ1-1 | few | TRBD1 | TRBV12-3/TRBV12-4 | TGTGCCAGCAGTCCTTGGACAGGGTCGATTACAACTGAAGCTTTCTTT | CASSPWTGSITTEAFF
TRBJ2-7 | NA | TRBD2 | TRBV7-9 | TGTGCCAGCAGCTCCAAACTAGCGGGATTCTACGAGCAGTACTTC | CASSSKLAGFYEQYF
TRBJ2-2 | NA | TRBD2 | TRBV20-1 | TGCAGTGCTAGAAATAGCGGGAGGGCCCGGGAGCTGTTTTTT | CSARNSGRARELFF
TRBJ2-1 | few | NA | TRBV5-1 | TGCGCCAGCAGCTCATGGGTGGGGAACAATGAGCAGTTCTTC | CASSSWVGNNEQFF
TRBJ2-1 | NA | TRBD2 | TRBV28 | TGTGCCAGCAGTTTCGGGCGGGAGCCCCTCAATGAGCAGTTCTTC | CASSFGREPLNEQFF
TRBJ2-1 | many | NA | TRBV29-1 | TGCAGCGCCAGCCCACCCAGGGGCAATGAGCAGTTCTTC | CSASPPRGNEQFF
TRBJ2-1 | NA | NA | TRBV11-2 | TGTGCCAGCAGCTTAGGGACCGCTCTCTACAATGAGCAGTTCTTC | CASSLGTALYNEQFF
TRBJ2-7 | many | TRBD1 | TRBV20-1 | TGCAGTGCACACATACAGGGGTCCTACGAGCAGTACTTC | CSAHIQGSYEQYF
TRBJ2-7 | many | NA | TRBV4-3 | TGCGCCAGCAGCCAAGACGGGCAGCTCGCCCACGAGCAGTACTTC | CASSQDGQLAHEQYF
TRBJ2-2 | NA | NA | TRBV30 | TGTGCCTGGAGTTTTGGGGGCGGGGAGCTGTTTTTT | CAWSFGGGELFF
TRBJ2-4 | NA | TRBD2 | TRBV11-1 | TGTGCCAGCAGCTTCACTAGCGGGAACCGTGAGCTAGCCAAAAACATTCAGTACTTC | CASSFTSGNRELAKNIQYF
TRBJ2-7 | NA | TRBD2 | TRBV20-1 | TGCAGTGCTACCGGGACTAGAGTCGGCAGCGAGCAGTACTTC | CSATGTRVGSEQYF
TRBJ2-1 | NA | NA | TRBV5-4 | TGTGCCAGCAGCCCGAAGTCCCGACCAGCTGAGCAGTTCTTC | CASSPKSRPAEQFF
TRBJ2-1 | many | NA | TRBV4-2 | TGTGCCAGCAGCCAAGTCGAGCGGGTCAATGAGCAGTTCTTC | CASSQVERVNEQFF
TRBJ2-2 | few | TRBD2 | TRBV10-3 | TGTGCCATCACCACTCGGGAGGACTCGAACACCGGGGAGCTGTTTTTT | CAITTREDSNTGELFF
TRBJ2-7 | few | NA | TRBV28 | TGTGCCAGCACCTTAGGGTTTTCCGAGCAGTACTTC | CASTLGFSEQYF
TRBJ2-7 | NA | NA | TRBV12-3/TRBV12-4 | TGTGCCAGCAGCCCTAATTTCTTGGAATTTTACGAGCAGTACTTC | CASSPNFLEFYEQYF
TRBJ2-1 | NA | TRBD2 | TRBV6-2/TRBV6-3 | TGTGCCAGCAGTGCATTAGGGGGACTAGCTTCCGGTGAGCAGTTCTTC | CASSALGGLASGEQFF
TRBJ2-7 | few | NA | TRBV12-3/TRBV12-4 | TGTGCCAGCAAGGTAAAGCATTCCTACGAGCAGTACTTC | CASKVKHSYEQYF
TRBJ2-3 | many | TRBD2 | TRBV28 | TGTGCCACACATCCGCGGGAGGGCGCGCTTTCAGATACGCAGTATTTT | CATHPREGALSDTQYF